Below, 31 T cell receptor beta chains from the same sample are listed, as sequenced in a study of identical twins. TCRdb itself ran the 5' RACE reads through MiXCR, one entry per CDR3 protein. This sample has fewer than 800,000 distinct CDR3 sequences; roughly 7.2% occur once, and the top ten carry 1.6%. Separately, the same data were catalogued under a study of yellow fever vaccine responses in identical twins.

Sequences were obtained from PBMCs. The receptors originated from a woman aged 18 to 35 in good health.

This chain uses TRBV7-9 with TRBJ2-3, with D maybe TRBD2 (5 bases). This CDR3 is built from 14 residues. V lost 1 base and J 4 bases, leaving 9 bases between the germline ends. CDR1 SEHNR and CDR2 FQNEAQ come from the germline V gene (reference sequence). CDR3 amino acids: CASSLGVEADTQYF. The CDR3 DNA sequence: TGTGCCAGCAGCTTAGGGGTGGAGGCAGATACGCAGTATTTT.

The chain recombines TRBV9 with TRBJ2-7; unclear D gene. With 7 bases removed from V and 4 bases from J, the gap between germline ends came to 15 bases. The CDR3 totals 13 residues. The germline V gene encodes CDR1 SGDLS and CDR2 YYNGEE. CDR3 bases: TGTGCCAGCGGGCCCCAGGCTACTTACGAGCAGTACTTC. Its protein is CASGPQATYEQYF.

The gene calls are TRBV6-5 and TRBJ2-1, with D unclear. This CDR3 is built from 15 residues. Between the trimmed V and J ends, which lost 0 bases and 6 bases, there was a span of 12 bases. CDR1 and CDR2 from the germline V gene are MNHEY and SVGAGI. The CDR3 DNA sequence: TGTGCCAGCAGTTACTCCGACGGGTTGGGCAATGAGCAGTTCTTC. Protein: CASSYSDGLGNEQFF.

This chain links TRBV6-1 with TRBJ1-2; D gene uncertain. Germline V gene lookup returns CDR1 MNHNS and CDR2 SASEGT. V lost 0 bases and J lost 7, with 12 bases in between. The CDR3 is 14 residues long. The CDR3 is CASSEALLASGYTF. The CDR3 DNA follows: TGTGCCAGCAGTGAAGCGCTTCTGGCCAGTGGCTACACCTTC.

This clonotype has just a few counts. This chain joins TRBV20-1 and TRBJ2-3, with 7 bases aligning to TRBD1. This CDR3 contains 14 residues. Germline V CDR1 and CDR2: DFQATT, SNEGSKA (reference sequence). V gave up 6 bases and J gave up 5 bases; unmatched junction bases: 11. CDR3 residues: CSAPDRARGDTQYF. Here the CDR3 DNA reads TGCAGTGCCCCTGACAGGGCCCGGGGAGATACGCAGTATTTT.

Only a few counts were recorded for this clonotype. The rearrangement joins TRBV5-6 to TRBJ2-2; 8 nucleotides match TRBD2. The CDR3 loop spans 16 amino acids. Germline V gene data show CDR1 as SGHDT and CDR2 as YYEEEE. The V gene end was trimmed by 4 bases and the J gene end by 7 bases; junction bases not matched to a gene: 12. DNA for the CDR3: TGTGCCAGCAGCCTTCCCTTTCGGGAGGGGGTCGGGGAGCTGTTTTTT. Protein: CASSLPFREGVGELFF.

This chain connects TRBV28 to TRBJ2-5; 10 bases are shared with TRBD2. The V gene's germline CDR1 is MDHEN and CDR2 SYDVKM. V lost 6 bases to trimming and J lost 5 bases; unmatched junction nucleotides: 6. The length of the CDR3 is 14 residues. CDR3 bases: TGTGCCAGCAGGCCTAGCGGGGGTGTGGAGACCCAGTACTTC. It translates to CASRPSGGVETQYF.

This clonotype was counted many times. V and J are TRBV5-1 and TRBJ2-1; D perhaps matches TRBD1 (6 bases). Per germline, CDR1 SGHRS and CDR2 YFSETQ. The V gene lost 4 bases and the J gene lost 4 bases, with 21 bases spanning the gap. The CDR3 is 17 amino acids. The CDR3 nucleotides read TGCGCCAGCAGCCCTATACAGGGTAGGACACAATACAATGAGCAGTTCTTC. Translation: CASSPIQGRTQYNEQFF.

This clonotype was seen ten or more times. The chain uses TRBV7-2 and TRBJ1-6; 8 positions match TRBD1. Germline loops: CDR1 SGHTA, CDR2 FQGNSA. This CDR3 has 15 residues. Trimming removed 2 bases from V and 7 bases from J; junction bases left unmatched: 4. The CDR3 DNA reads TGTGCCAGCAGCTTAATGACAGGGGAAAATTCACCCCTCCACTTT. This translates into CASSLMTGENSPLHF.

This chain links TRBV12-3 or TRBV12-4 with TRBJ2-5; the match to TRBD1 covers 7 bases. Trimming cost V 1 base and J 7 bases; bases outside gene matches: 3. The CDR3 is made up of 13 amino acids. The CDR3 is CASSLGQGVTQYF. The CDR3 bases are TGTGCCAGCAGTTTAGGACAGGGCGTGACCCAGTACTTC.

This rearrangement joins TRBV9 to TRBJ2-1; TRBD2 agrees at 8 bases. The V segment lost 1 base and the J segment 3 bases; nucleotides outside the gene matches: 0. The CDR3 is 14 amino acids. The germline CDR1 and CDR2 sequences are SGDLS and YYNGEE. For the CDR3, the DNA is TGTGCCAGCAGCGTAACTAGCGGCTACAATGAGCAGTTCTTC. It encodes CASSVTSGYNEQFF.

This clonotype was observed at least ten times. V is TRBV5-6 and J is TRBJ2-5; 10 bases align to TRBD1. There are 16 residues in the CDR3. CDR1 is SGHDT, CDR2 YYEEEE, per germline. V lost 0 bases and J lost 5; bases outside the gene matches: 7. CDR3 nucleotides: TGTGCCAGCAGCTTGGTGGACAGGGGGTTGGCGGAGACCCAGTACTTC. Its translation: CASSLVDRGLAETQYF.

In this sample, this clonotype turned up a few times. V usage is TRBV7-8 and J usage is TRBJ2-7, with TRBD2 matching 11 bases. Trimming cost V 7 bases and J 5 bases; bases outside gene matches: 10. The CDR3 sequence is 15 residues long. Germline-derived CDR1 and CDR2 are SGHVS and FQNEAQ. Written as DNA, the CDR3 is TGTGCCAGCACCCCGACTAGCGGGATCCTGAACGAGCAGTACTTC. It codes for CASTPTSGILNEQYF.

This rearrangement joins TRBV25-1 to TRBJ2-5; D is unclear. V lost 3 bases to trimming and J lost 4 bases, with 15 bases between them. This CDR3 comprises 15 residues. Germline lookup yields CDR1 MGHDK and CDR2 SYGVNS. In nucleotides, the CDR3 is TGTGCCAGCAGTGATCTTAACCGAGCCCGAGAGACCCAGTACTTC. Its translation: CASSDLNRARETQYF.

This clonotype was detected a few times. The chain recombines TRBV12-3 or TRBV12-4 with TRBJ2-4; D unclear. The V and J ends lost 4 bases and 1 base respectively, with 14 bases between them. The CDR3 extends over 16 amino acids. CDR3 sequence: CASSSSVLRAKNIQYF. Here the CDR3 DNA reads TGTGCCAGCAGTTCCTCGGTGTTGAGGGCCAAAAACATTCAGTACTTC.

This clonotype was recorded many times. The chain employs TRBV4-1 and TRBJ2-2; D ambiguous. V was pared by 5 bases and J by 2 bases, with 9 bases between. CDR1 is MGHRA, CDR2 YSYEKL, per germline. The CDR3 runs 14 residues. The CDR3 DNA reads TGCGCCAGCAGCGCGACACTTAACACCGGGGAGCTGTTTTTT. This encodes CASSATLNTGELFF.

This clonotype appeared many times. J is TRBJ2-4 and V is TRBV12-3 or TRBV12-4; the match to TRBD1 covers 8 bases. CDR3 length: 15 residues. Losses at the gene ends were 7 bases for V and 6 bases for J; bases not matched to a gene: 11. As DNA, the CDR3 is TGTGCCAGCACCAATTACGGGACAGGCCTAAACATTCAGTACTTC. Protein: CASTNYGTGLNIQYF.

V gene TRBV27 combines with J gene TRBJ2-1; tentative D call: TRBD2 (5 bases). The V gene lost 1 base and the J gene lost 0 bases, with 7 bases spanning the gap. The V gene's germline CDR1 is MNHEY and CDR2 SMNVEV (reference sequence). The CDR3 extends over 15 amino acids. The CDR3 here is CASSLWESSYNEQFF. The CDR3 DNA follows: TGTGCCAGCAGTTTATGGGAGAGCTCCTACAATGAGCAGTTCTTC.

This clonotype occurred many times. An end of the junction does not agree with germline; a read error may underlie this. The gene calls are TRBV5-1 and TRBJ1-1; possibly TRBD1 for D (5 bases). The CDR3 loop spans 13 amino acids. The V gene's germline CDR1 is SGHRS and CDR2 YFSETQ. CDR3 DNA sequence: TGTGCCAGCAGCCTAGGGACGAACACTGAAGCTTTCTTT. Protein sequence: CASSLGTNTEAFF.

The chain couples TRBV11-2 to TRBJ2-3; TRBD1 matches at 7 bases. The ends lost 1 base at V and 4 bases at J; junction bases unmatched: 8. This CDR3 contains 16 residues. Germline loops: CDR1 SGHAT, CDR2 FQNNGV. Here the CDR3 reads CASSLAGGTAPDTQYF. In DNA form, the CDR3 reads TGTGCCAGCAGCTTAGCAGGGGGTACCGCCCCAGATACGCAGTATTTT.

This clonotype showed up just a few times. The chain employs TRBV5-6 and TRBJ2-7, with TRBD1 as a possible D gene (6 bases). Germline lookup yields CDR1 SGHDT and CDR2 YYEEEE. The V and J ends lost 0 bases and 12 bases respectively, with 16 bases between them. CDR3 size: 13 residues. CDR3 sequence reads: CASSLEARGETYV. CDR3 DNA: TGTGCCAGCAGCTTGGAGGCCAGGGGAGAGACGTACGTC.

This clonotype was recorded at least ten times. The chain recombines TRBV6-1 with TRBJ2-3; TRBD1 might be the D (6 bases). Trimming stripped 6 bases from V and 3 bases from J, with 13 bases between. Germline CDR1 reads MNHNS; CDR2 reads SASEGT. The CDR3 has 14 amino acids. The CDR3 protein is CASSRQAGTDTQYF. The CDR3 nucleotides read TGTGCCAGCAGCCGACAGGCCGGTACAGATACGCAGTATTTT.

This clonotype occurred many times. The gene calls are TRBV4-1 and TRBJ2-3; D tentatively fits TRBD1 or TRBD2 (6 bases each). Deletions cut 5 bases from V and 5 bases from J, with 23 bases between. The germline CDR1 and CDR2 sequences are MGHRA and YSYEKL. The CDR3 contains 17 residues. CDR3 protein: CASSDSRGGWGKDTQYF. The CDR3 DNA is TGCGCCAGCAGCGATTCTCGAGGGGGGTGGGGCAAAGATACGCAGTATTTT.

The rearrangement joins TRBV5-1 to TRBJ2-7; TRBD1 matches 7 bases. The length of the CDR3 is 14 residues. J gave up 5 bases and V 4 bases, and 9 bases lay outside the gene matches. Germline CDR1 and CDR2: SGHRS and YFSETQ. The CDR3 coding sequence is TGCGCCAGCAGCGCGACAGGGATTGTCAACGAGCAGTACTTC. This gives the protein CASSATGIVNEQYF.

This clonotype has only a few counts. The chain recombines TRBV7-8 with TRBJ1-5; TRBD1 might be the D (5 bases). Germline values: CDR1 SGHVS, CDR2 FQNEAQ. The germline V and J ends were trimmed by 5 bases and 2 bases, with 19 bases remaining between them. The CDR3 extends over 17 amino acids. The CDR3 reads CASSPRARAKGNQPQHF. CDR3 nucleotide sequence: TGTGCCAGCAGCCCACGGGCCAGGGCGAAGGGCAATCAGCCCCAGCATTTT.

The chain couples TRBV12-3 or TRBV12-4 to TRBJ2-1; D is undetermined. With 3 bases removed from V and 0 bases from J, the gap between germline ends came to 9 bases. The CDR3 is 15 residues long. CDR3 loop: CASSFEDTSYNEQFF. In nucleotides, the CDR3 is TGTGCCAGCAGTTTTGAGGATACCTCCTACAATGAGCAGTTCTTC.

V is TRBV2 and J is TRBJ2-7; no definite D call. Germline CDR1 SNHLY, CDR2 FYNNEI. V lost 2 bases and J 3 bases, leaving 8 bases between the germline ends. CDR3 length: 13 residues. In nucleotides, the CDR3 is TGTGCCAGCAGTGAAAGTCTATTCTACGAGCAGTACTTC. Protein product: CASSESLFYEQYF.

The sample holds many counts of this clonotype. J is TRBJ2-2 and V is TRBV15, with 11 positions matching TRBD2. Germline assignment: CDR1 LNHNV and CDR2 YYDKDF (reference sequence). V shed 6 bases, J shed 2 bases, and the junction held 8 bases outside the gene matches. The CDR3 spans 17 residues. CDR3 in amino acids: CATSTGLAEKNTGELFF. In DNA, the CDR3 is TGTGCCACCAGTACGGGACTAGCGGAGAAAAACACCGGGGAGCTGTTTTTT.

This clonotype came up a few times. The chain links TRBV25-1 to TRBJ2-2; D remains unclear. This CDR3 is built from 13 residues. V lost 4 bases, J lost 4 bases, and 7 bases lay in between. Per the germline V gene, CDR1 is MGHDK and CDR2 is SYGVNS. DNA of the CDR3: TGTGCCAGCAGTGGGTCGTCCACCGGGGAGCTGTTTTTT. It encodes CASSGSSTGELFF.

This clonotype has ten or more counts. The chain uses TRBV4-1 and TRBJ2-1, with D possibly matching TRBD2 (6 bases). The CDR3 has 16 residues. V gave up 1 base and J gave up 0 bases, with 10 bases separating them. The germline V gene encodes CDR1 MGHRA and CDR2 YSYEKL. The CDR3 bases are TGCGCCAGCAGCCAAGGCACTAGCTCCTCCTACAATGAGCAGTTCTTC. It codes for CASSQGTSSSYNEQFF.

With respect to this clonotype: Possible read error: a much larger clone is one base away. This chain joins TRBV11-2 and TRBJ2-3, with 8 bases fitting TRBD1. Germline-derived CDR1 and CDR2 are SGHAT and FQNNGV. The CDR3 is made up of 14 amino acids. The CDR3 nucleotides are TGTACCACTTTAGCGACAGGGGTGCGAGATACGCAGTATTTT. It yields the protein CTTLATGVRDTQYF.